A selection of T cell receptor beta chains follows, all from one sample in a study of T-cell memory formation after mild COVID-19. TCRdb ran MiXCR on the 5' RACE reads and lists one entry per CDR3 protein. Altogether 100,000 or so distinct CDR3 sequences are present, approximately 10% being singletons, with the ten largest covering roughly 40%. Sequences were obtained from PBMCs or a T cell subset sorted from them (not recorded which). The receptors shown here come from a man aged 18-30 years who had mild COVID-19 (a few samples of this study predate the infection). Cell type and time point are not known. CDR3s include the opening cysteine and the closing phenylalanine or tryptophan. Each record gives: D gene, J gene, clone size, V gene, CDR3 protein, CDR3 DNA. D genes are given only for firm matches. The size field is filled for only some rows; it gives once, few, many or a size class.

d_call: NA; j_call: TRBJ2-1; clone_size: NA; v_call: TRBV4-2; cdr3_aa: CASSQDLRGRGGNEQFF; cdr3_nt: TGTGCCAGCAGCCAAGATTTGAGGGGCAGGGGAGGCAATGAGCAGTTCTTC
d_call: NA; j_call: TRBJ2-3; clone_size: NA; v_call: TRBV2; cdr3_aa: CASSSFRDSTSTDTQYF; cdr3_nt: TGTGCCAGCAGTTCATTCCGGGACTCGACAAGCACAGATACGCAGTATTTT
d_call: TRBD2; j_call: TRBJ2-7; clone_size: few; v_call: TRBV14; cdr3_aa: CASSHSLAGYEQYF; cdr3_nt: TGTGCCAGCAGCCATAGCCTAGCGGGCTACGAGCAGTACTTC
d_call: NA; j_call: TRBJ2-4; clone_size: NA; v_call: TRBV25-1; cdr3_aa: CASGPGLGIQYF; cdr3_nt: TGTGCCAGCGGCCCAGGGCTGGGCATTCAGTACTTC
d_call: NA; j_call: TRBJ2-7; clone_size: many; v_call: TRBV7-9; cdr3_aa: CASSPETSLAYEQYF; cdr3_nt: TGTGCCAGCAGCCCCGAGACCTCACTGGCCTACGAGCAGTACTTC
d_call: NA; j_call: TRBJ1-1; clone_size: few; v_call: TRBV3-1; cdr3_aa: CASSQEQGAEAFF; cdr3_nt: TGTGCCAGCAGCCAAGAACAGGGCGCTGAAGCTTTCTTT
d_call: NA; j_call: TRBJ1-5; clone_size: few; v_call: TRBV6-2/TRBV6-3; cdr3_aa: CASRDPTGNQPQHF; cdr3_nt: TGTGCCAGCAGAGACCCAACTGGCAATCAGCCCCAGCATTTT
d_call: NA; j_call: TRBJ2-1; clone_size: few; v_call: TRBV29-1; cdr3_aa: CSAWGLYNEQFF; cdr3_nt: TGCAGCGCATGGGGGTTGTACAATGAGCAGTTCTTC
d_call: NA; j_call: TRBJ1-5; clone_size: few; v_call: TRBV12-3/TRBV12-4; cdr3_aa: CASSPAASNQPQHF; cdr3_nt: TGTGCCAGCAGCCCCGCCGCCAGCAATCAGCCCCAGCATTTT
d_call: TRBD1; j_call: TRBJ1-2; clone_size: few; v_call: TRBV7-8; cdr3_aa: CASSLVLTGDGYTF; cdr3_nt: TGTGCCAGCAGCTTAGTATTGACAGGGGATGGCTACACCTTC
d_call: NA; j_call: TRBJ2-7; clone_size: many; v_call: TRBV20-1; cdr3_aa: CSANSVAMNSYEQYF; cdr3_nt: TGCAGTGCTAATTCCGTGGCCATGAACTCCTACGAGCAGTACTTC
d_call: TRBD1; j_call: TRBJ1-3; clone_size: NA; v_call: TRBV27; cdr3_aa: CASSFAGQGRNTIYF; cdr3_nt: TGTGCCAGCAGTTTCGCCGGACAGGGCCGAAACACCATATATTTT
d_call: NA; j_call: TRBJ1-5; clone_size: NA; v_call: TRBV19; cdr3_aa: CASNMWGVTNQPQHF; cdr3_nt: TGTGCCAGTAATATGTGGGGTGTCACAAATCAGCCCCAGCATTTT
d_call: TRBD2; j_call: TRBJ2-2; clone_size: few; v_call: TRBV7-9; cdr3_aa: CASSPRTSGRTGELFF; cdr3_nt: TGTGCCAGCAGCCCAAGGACTAGCGGGCGCACCGGGGAGCTGTTTTTT
d_call: TRBD1; j_call: TRBJ2-2; clone_size: NA; v_call: TRBV5-1; cdr3_aa: CASVDRVMNGELFF; cdr3_nt: TGCGCCAGCGTAGACAGGGTTATGAACGGGGAGCTGTTTTTT
d_call: NA; j_call: TRBJ1-4; clone_size: NA; v_call: TRBV11-2; cdr3_aa: CASSFPGQLREKLFF; cdr3_nt: TGTGCCAGCAGCTTCCCTGGACAGCTACGAGAAAAACTGTTTTTT
d_call: NA; j_call: TRBJ1-4; clone_size: NA; v_call: TRBV5-8; cdr3_aa: CASSPSAGLGEKLFF; cdr3_nt: TGTGCCAGCAGCCCGTCGGCTGGTCTGGGGGAAAAACTGTTTTTT
d_call: TRBD1; j_call: TRBJ2-7; clone_size: NA; v_call: TRBV5-1; cdr3_aa: CASSLEQGAYEQYF; cdr3_nt: TGCGCCAGCAGCTTGGAACAGGGGGCCTACGAGCAGTACTTC
d_call: NA; j_call: TRBJ1-1; clone_size: few; v_call: TRBV4-3; cdr3_aa: CASSSTDRVNTEAFF; cdr3_nt: TGCGCCAGCAGCTCGACAGACAGAGTGAACACTGAAGCTTTCTTT
d_call: NA; j_call: TRBJ2-5; clone_size: few; v_call: TRBV28; cdr3_aa: CASNFQARETQYF; cdr3_nt: TGTGCCAGCAACTTCCAAGCCCGAGAGACCCAGTACTTC
d_call: NA; j_call: TRBJ1-1; clone_size: few; v_call: TRBV10-3; cdr3_aa: CAISEGEEGTEAFF; cdr3_nt: TGTGCCATCAGTGAAGGGGAGGAGGGGACTGAAGCTTTCTTT
d_call: TRBD2; j_call: TRBJ2-2; clone_size: few; v_call: TRBV6-5; cdr3_aa: CASSRTSGGVAGELFF; cdr3_nt: TGTGCCAGCAGCCGGACTAGCGGGGGGGTGGCCGGGGAGCTGTTTTTT
d_call: NA; j_call: TRBJ2-1; clone_size: few; v_call: TRBV18; cdr3_aa: CASSQGPSSYNEQFF; cdr3_nt: TGTGCCAGCTCACAGGGGCCGAGCTCCTACAATGAGCAGTTCTTC
d_call: NA; j_call: TRBJ1-1; clone_size: NA; v_call: TRBV5-5; cdr3_aa: CASSVWLAEAFF; cdr3_nt: TGTGCCAGCAGCGTGTGGTTGGCTGAAGCTTTCTTT
d_call: NA; j_call: TRBJ1-1; clone_size: NA; v_call: TRBV20-1; cdr3_aa: CSVHQPGQTNTEAFF; cdr3_nt: TGCAGTGTCCACCAGCCGGGACAAACGAACACTGAAGCTTTCTTT
d_call: TRBD2; j_call: TRBJ2-2; clone_size: NA; v_call: TRBV12-3/TRBV12-4; cdr3_aa: CASSLAGGSRLFF; cdr3_nt: TGTGCCAGCAGCTTAGCGGGGGGCTCTCGGCTGTTTTTT
d_call: TRBD2; j_call: TRBJ2-7; clone_size: NA; v_call: TRBV6-2/TRBV6-3; cdr3_aa: CASSSGLAGTYEQYF; cdr3_nt: TGTGCCAGCAGTTCTGGACTAGCGGGAACCTACGAGCAGTACTTC
d_call: NA; j_call: TRBJ1-2; clone_size: few; v_call: TRBV27; cdr3_aa: CASSLLGLSDYGYTF; cdr3_nt: TGTGCCAGCAGTTTACTCGGTCTTTCGGACTATGGCTACACCTTC
d_call: TRBD1; j_call: TRBJ1-1; clone_size: NA; v_call: TRBV19; cdr3_aa: CASSVSGGNTEAFF; cdr3_nt: TGTGCCAGTAGTGTATCAGGGGGGAACACTGAAGCTTTCTTT
d_call: NA; j_call: TRBJ2-3; clone_size: many; v_call: TRBV12-3/TRBV12-4; cdr3_aa: CASSLGGGDHLGQYF; cdr3_nt: TGTGCCAGCAGTTTAGGGGGGGGCGACCACCTCGGGCAGTATTTT
d_call: TRBD2; j_call: TRBJ2-3; clone_size: many; v_call: TRBV10-3; cdr3_aa: CAMASGGALDTQYF; cdr3_nt: TGTGCCATGGCTAGCGGGGGGGCTCTAGATACGCAGTATTTT
d_call: TRBD2; j_call: TRBJ2-7; clone_size: NA; v_call: TRBV29-1; cdr3_aa: CSVEDRGVQYF; cdr3_nt: TGCAGCGTTGAAGATCGGGGGGTGCAGTACTTC
d_call: TRBD2; j_call: TRBJ2-1; clone_size: NA; v_call: TRBV4-1; cdr3_aa: CASSLQRGGPNEQFF; cdr3_nt: TGCGCCAGCAGCCTGCAGCGGGGGGGCCCGAATGAGCAGTTCTTC
d_call: TRBD1; j_call: TRBJ2-1; clone_size: NA; v_call: TRBV29-1; cdr3_aa: CSAETGRDEQFF; cdr3_nt: TGCAGCGCGGAGACAGGGCGGGATGAGCAGTTCTTC
d_call: TRBD2; j_call: TRBJ2-1; clone_size: few; v_call: TRBV9; cdr3_aa: CASSVVGGVYNEQFF; cdr3_nt: TGTGCCAGCAGCGTAGTGGGGGGGGTCTACAATGAGCAGTTCTTC
d_call: NA; j_call: TRBJ2-3; clone_size: many; v_call: TRBV11-1; cdr3_aa: CASRPLRGATDTQYF; cdr3_nt: TGTGCCAGCAGACCACTGCGAGGGGCGACAGATACGCAGTATTTT
d_call: TRBD2; j_call: TRBJ2-3; clone_size: NA; v_call: TRBV7-3; cdr3_aa: CASSPTSGGSTDTQYF; cdr3_nt: TGTGCCAGCAGCCCAACGAGCGGGGGGTCGACAGATACGCAGTATTTT
d_call: NA; j_call: TRBJ1-1; clone_size: NA; v_call: TRBV7-8; cdr3_aa: CASSLERGEAFF; cdr3_nt: TGTGCCAGCAGCTTAGAGAGGGGTGAAGCTTTCTTT
d_call: NA; j_call: TRBJ1-1; clone_size: once; v_call: TRBV5-1; cdr3_aa: CASSLAFMNTEAFF; cdr3_nt: TGCGCCAGCAGCTTGGCTTTCATGAACACTGAAGCTTTCTTT
d_call: NA; j_call: TRBJ2-1; clone_size: NA; v_call: TRBV30; cdr3_aa: CAWTLFNEQFF; cdr3_nt: TGTGCCTGGACCCTATTCAATGAGCAGTTCTTC
d_call: NA; j_call: TRBJ1-1; clone_size: NA; v_call: TRBV29-1; cdr3_aa: CSVVKETEAFF; cdr3_nt: TGCAGCGTTGTAAAGGAGACTGAAGCTTTCTTT
d_call: NA; j_call: TRBJ2-5; clone_size: few; v_call: TRBV5-1; cdr3_aa: CASSFLPGRQETQYF; cdr3_nt: TGCGCCAGCAGCTTTCTTCCGGGCCGCCAAGAGACCCAGTACTTC
d_call: NA; j_call: TRBJ2-3; clone_size: many; v_call: TRBV3-1; cdr3_aa: CASSQEGRGSTDTQYF; cdr3_nt: TGTGCCAGCAGCCAAGAGGGGCGGGGTAGCACAGATACGCAGTATTTT
d_call: TRBD1; j_call: TRBJ1-2; clone_size: few; v_call: TRBV7-9; cdr3_aa: CASSLGTGALGYGYTF; cdr3_nt: TGTGCCAGCAGCTTGGGGACAGGGGCGCTGGGCTATGGCTACACCTTC
d_call: TRBD2; j_call: TRBJ2-1; clone_size: few; v_call: TRBV4-3; cdr3_aa: CASSQGLAGLVNEQFF; cdr3_nt: TGCGCCAGCAGCCAAGGACTAGCGGGGTTGGTCAATGAGCAGTTCTTC
d_call: NA; j_call: TRBJ2-6; clone_size: NA; v_call: TRBV7-9; cdr3_aa: CASSGRGGGANVLTF; cdr3_nt: TGTGCCAGCAGCGGCAGGGGCGGTGGGGCCAACGTCCTGACTTTC
d_call: NA; j_call: TRBJ1-1; clone_size: NA; v_call: TRBV4-3; cdr3_aa: CASRSTGNTEAFF; cdr3_nt: TGCGCCAGCAGATCGACAGGAAACACTGAAGCTTTCTTT
d_call: NA; j_call: TRBJ2-5; clone_size: many; v_call: TRBV23-1; cdr3_aa: CASIISGTRETQYF; cdr3_nt: TGCGCCAGCATCATATCCGGGACAAGGGAGACCCAGTACTTC
d_call: NA; j_call: TRBJ1-4; clone_size: few; v_call: TRBV12-3/TRBV12-4; cdr3_aa: CASSPGASFEKLFF; cdr3_nt: TGTGCCAGCAGTCCAGGAGCGTCCTTTGAAAAACTGTTTTTT
d_call: TRBD2; j_call: TRBJ2-3; clone_size: many; v_call: TRBV5-8; cdr3_aa: CASSSSGGPERTDTQYF; cdr3_nt: TGTGCCAGCAGCTCCTCGGGAGGGCCCGAACGCACAGATACGCAGTATTTT
d_call: TRBD1; j_call: TRBJ2-2; clone_size: few; v_call: TRBV7-9; cdr3_aa: CASSRQGATGELFF; cdr3_nt: TGTGCCAGCAGCAGGCAGGGGGCGACCGGGGAGCTGTTTTTT
d_call: NA; j_call: TRBJ1-6; clone_size: few; v_call: TRBV7-9; cdr3_aa: CASSLTGRNSPLHF; cdr3_nt: TGTGCCAGCAGCTTAACCGGCCGGAATTCACCCCTCCACTTT
d_call: NA; j_call: TRBJ2-5; clone_size: NA; v_call: TRBV12-3/TRBV12-4; cdr3_aa: CASSLLGGRETQYF; cdr3_nt: TGTGCCAGCAGTTTGTTGGGGGGTAGGGAGACCCAGTACTTC
d_call: TRBD1; j_call: TRBJ2-7; clone_size: NA; v_call: TRBV10-3; cdr3_aa: CAISRDSSYEQYF; cdr3_nt: TGTGCCATCAGTCGGGACAGCTCCTACGAGCAGTACTTC
d_call: NA; j_call: TRBJ1-3; clone_size: NA; v_call: TRBV6-5; cdr3_aa: CAGSAGPGNTIYF; cdr3_nt: TGTGCCGGGAGTGCAGGGCCTGGAAACACCATATATTTT
d_call: NA; j_call: TRBJ2-7; clone_size: NA; v_call: TRBV7-9; cdr3_aa: CAIQDGSSYEQYF; cdr3_nt: TGTGCCATCCAAGACGGTAGCTCCTACGAGCAGTACTTC
d_call: NA; j_call: TRBJ2-2; clone_size: few; v_call: TRBV29-1; cdr3_aa: CSVDAWTGELFF; cdr3_nt: TGCAGCGTTGACGCGTGGACCGGGGAGCTGTTTTTT
d_call: NA; j_call: TRBJ2-5; clone_size: NA; v_call: TRBV28; cdr3_aa: CASKSEGAGMKTQYF; cdr3_nt: TGTGCCAGCAAGTCGGAGGGGGCGGGTATGAAGACCCAGTACTTC
d_call: NA; j_call: TRBJ2-1; clone_size: many; v_call: TRBV7-6; cdr3_aa: CASSPSTGDYYNEQFF; cdr3_nt: TGTGCCAGCAGCCCGAGCACAGGGGACTACTACAATGAGCAGTTCTTC
d_call: NA; j_call: TRBJ1-6; clone_size: few; v_call: TRBV9; cdr3_aa: CASSDKEREVLDSPLHF; cdr3_nt: TGTGCCAGCAGCGATAAGGAAAGGGAAGTGTTAGATTCACCCCTCCACTTT